The 21 T cell receptor beta chains given below trace back to one sample, sequenced in a study of blood T cell repertoires in COVID-19. Some clones are missing from TCRdb's copy, which holds only in-frame ones; the method was immunoSEQ multiplex PCR. Counted here are over 150,000 clones, around nine tenths occurring once; the ten biggest clones make up 10%. Sequencing used peripheral blood. These receptors all come from a woman between 70 and 85 years old with COVID-19, enrolled during active disease.

This chain links TRBV7-3 with TRBJ2-7, with D perhaps TRBD2 (6 bases). The CDR3 extends over 16 amino acids. Germline V gives CDR1 SGHTA, CDR2 FQGTGA. V lost 1 base and J lost 0, with 13 bases in between. The CDR3 nucleotides read TGTGCCAGCAGCTTAATCAATCTCGGGGGCTCCTACGAGCAGTACTTC. Translation: CASSLINLGGSYEQYF.

The chain employs TRBV10-3 and TRBJ2-7, with a weak D call TRBD2 (7 bases). V lost 4 bases, J lost 6 bases, and 13 bases lay in between. The CDR3 consists of 13 residues. Germline V gene sequence: CDR1 ENHRY, CDR2 SYGVKD. The CDR3 spells CAISVGGGSEQYF. The CDR3 DNA reads TGTGCCATCAGTGTAGGGGGGGGGAGCGAGCAGTACTTC.

This clone was seen only once. The rearrangement links TRBV5-4 to TRBJ1-2; 8 nucleotides agree with TRBD1. The CDR3 length is 13 residues. V was clipped by 2 bases and J by 8 bases; unmatched bases: 5. The germline V gene has CDR1 SGHNT and CDR2 YYREEE (reference sequence). This chain's CDR3 is CASSLQGVEGYTF. The CDR3, as DNA: TGTGCCAGCAGCTTACAGGGGGTTGAAGGCTACACCTTC.

As to this clone: A read error may produce the germline difference seen at one junction end. This rearrangement joins TRBV19 to TRBJ2-7; the match to TRBD1 covers 12 bases. The germline V gene encodes CDR1 LNHDA and CDR2 SQIVND (reference sequence). The CDR3 has 15 amino acids. CDR3 DNA sequence: TGTGCCAGTAGTCCAAGGGGACAGGGGGCTTACGGGCAGTACTTC. Protein product: CASSPRGQGAYGQYF.

This clone came up once. This rearrangement joins TRBV28 to TRBJ1-1; a possible D gene is TRBD1 (6 bases). CDR1 is MDHEN and CDR2 is SYDVKM in the germline V gene. Trimming took 10 bases from V and 1 from J, leaving 13 bases between them. The length of the CDR3 is 13 residues. CDR3 sequence (DNA): TGTGCCACCCTAGGGGGACCGAACACTGAAGCTTTCTTT. This codes for CATLGGPNTEAFF.

This clone was counted a few times. The rearrangement links TRBV4-1 to TRBJ1-2; 9 bases are shared with TRBD1. V shed 0 bases and J 1 base; nucleotides not matched to a gene: 3. Germline V gene sequence: CDR1 MGHRA, CDR2 YSYEKL. The length of the CDR3 is 16 residues. CDR3 loop: CASSQDRTGVNYGYTF. The CDR3 region has the DNA TGCGCCAGCAGCCAAGATCGGACAGGGGTTAACTATGGCTACACCTTC.

V is TRBV9 and J is TRBJ1-4; D gene ambiguous. CDR3 length equals 15 residues. CDR1 is SGDLS, CDR2 YYNGEE, per germline. V lost 0 bases and J 5 bases, leaving 11 bases between the germline ends. The chain's CDR3 is CASSVGSPRNEKLFF. CDR3 in DNA: TGTGCCAGCAGCGTAGGCAGTCCGAGGAATGAAAAACTGTTTTTT. Complete variable domain (other parts from reference TRBV9 and TRBJ1-4): DSGVTQTPKHLITATGQRVTLRCSPRSGDLSVYWYQQSLDQGLQFLIQYYNGEERAKGNILERFSAQQFPDLHSELNLSSLELGDSALYFCASSVGSPRNEKLFFGSGTQLSVL.

The rearrangement joins TRBV19 to TRBJ1-5; D gene ambiguous. V was shortened by 9 bases and J by 1 base, with 10 bases between the two germline ends. CDR1 is LNHDA, CDR2 SQIVND, per germline (reference sequence). The CDR3 sequence is 13 residues long. In DNA, the CDR3 is TGTGCCAGCCAGACGGGAAGCAATCAGCCCCAGCATTTT. Translated, it gives CASQTGSNQPQHF. The full variable domain, rest sourced from reference TRBV19 and TRBJ1-5, is DGGITQSPKYLFRKEGQNVTLSCEQNLNHDAMYWYRQDPGQGLRLIYYSQIVNDFQKGDIAEGYSVSREKKESFPLTVTSAQKNPTAFYLCASQTGSNQPQHFGDGTRLSIL.

The rearrangement joins TRBV19 to TRBJ1-2, with TRBD1 matching over 7 bases. The germline gives CDR1 LNHDA, CDR2 SQIVND (reference sequence). CDR3 size: 15 residues. The junction had 14 bases not matched to a gene; V was cut back by 7 bases and J by 6 bases. In DNA form, the CDR3 reads TGTGCCAGTACCCAACCCTTTCTACAGGGGCATGGCTACACCTTC. Translated, it gives CASTQPFLQGHGYTF.

This chain connects TRBV7-3 to TRBJ2-5; D uncertain. Trimming stripped 0 bases from V and 3 bases from J, with 5 bases between. Germline V lookup: CDR1 SGHTA, CDR2 FQGTGA. The CDR3 consists of 13 residues. The chain's CDR3 is CASSLTLEETQYF. CDR3 nucleotide sequence: TGTGCCAGCAGCTTAACTTTAGAAGAGACCCAGTACTTC.

This clone was counted once. The rearrangement uses TRBV2 and TRBJ1-2, with a possible D match to TRBD1 (5 bases). This CDR3 spans 13 amino acids. The V end lost 4 bases, the J end lost 12 bases, and 18 bases lay between the germline ends. CDR1 is SNHLY and CDR2 is FYNNEI in the germline V gene. The chain's CDR3 is CASSGGGGRTDTF. The DNA of the CDR3 is TGTGCCAGCAGTGGCGGGGGAGGACGAACCGACACCTTC.

V gene TRBV6-6 combines with J gene TRBJ2-4, with 12 nucleotides matching TRBD2. Germline CDR1 reads MNHNY; CDR2 reads SVGAGI (reference sequence). The CDR3 extends over 14 amino acids. Trimming removed 6 bases from V and 5 bases from J; junction bases left unmatched: 2. CDR3 loop: CASSLAGGQNIQYF. The CDR3 DNA reads as TGTGCCAGCAGCCTAGCGGGGGGGCAAAACATTCAGTACTTC.

The chain links TRBV2 to TRBJ2-7, with TRBD1 matching 9 bases. Looked up from germline, CDR1 is SNHLY and CDR2 is FYNNEI. The V segment lost 3 bases and the J segment 3 bases; nucleotides outside the gene matches: 3. The CDR3 is made up of 14 amino acids. CDR3: CASSEGTGFYEQYF. In nucleotides, the CDR3 is TGTGCCAGCAGTGAGGGGACAGGGTTCTACGAGCAGTACTTC.

The chain couples TRBV5-1 to TRBJ2-1; TRBD2 matches 7 bases. This CDR3 region has 15 residues. V was clipped by 7 bases and J by 8 bases; unmatched bases: 15. The V gene's germline CDR1 is SGHRS and CDR2 YFSETQ. The CDR3 DNA reads as TGCGCCAGCGCTCCGGCTAGCGGCTCATTTGATGAGCAGTTCTTC. Its translation is CASAPASGSFDEQFF.

DNA for the CDR3: TGCGCCAGCAGCCGAACTAGCGGGGCCTACGAGCAGTACTTC. Translation gives CASSRTSGAYEQYF. The chain joins TRBV10-1 to TRBJ2-7, with TRBD2 matching over 10 bases. The junction had 4 bases not matched to a gene; V was cut back by 6 bases and J by 2 bases. CDR3 length: 14 amino acids. Germline CDR1 and CDR2: WNHNN and SYGVQD (reference sequence).

V and J are TRBV30 and TRBJ1-5; D not resolved. Trimming took 0 bases from V and 1 from J, leaving 7 bases between them. This CDR3 is built from 14 residues. Germline CDR1 GTSNPN, CDR2 SVGIG (reference sequence). The CDR3 DNA sequence: TGTGCCTGGAGTGTTGTGCAGAGCAATCAGCCCCAGCATTTT. Protein: CAWSVVQSNQPQHF.

The V gene is TRBV10-3, the J gene TRBJ2-7; 8 bases match TRBD1. The CDR3 covers 14 residues. Germline CDR1 ENHRY, CDR2 SYGVKD. Trimming at V came to 4 bases and at J to 6 bases, leaving 8 bases not matched to a gene. The CDR3 reads CAISADRGLGEQYF. CDR3 in DNA: TGTGCCATCAGTGCCGACAGGGGCCTTGGCGAGCAGTACTTC.

The V gene is TRBV6-6, the J gene TRBJ2-7; D perhaps matches TRBD1 (6 bases). The ends were cut back, 2 bases at V and 4 bases at J, with 12 bases in the middle. Germline V gives CDR1 MNHNY, CDR2 SVGAGI (reference sequence). The CDR3 consists of 14 residues. The CDR3 spells CASSYRQGIYEQYF. The CDR3 DNA follows: TGTGCCAGCAGTTACAGGCAGGGGATTTACGAGCAGTACTTC.

The gene calls are TRBV9 and TRBJ2-1; 8 bases match TRBD2. CDR1 is SGDLS, CDR2 YYNGEE, per germline. J gave up 8 bases and V 0 bases, and 7 bases lay outside the gene matches. The CDR3 extends over 15 amino acids. CDR3 nucleotide sequence: TGTGCCAGCAGCGTAGGCGGGGGGCCTGGGGATGAGCAGTTCTTC. The encoded protein is CASSVGGGPGDEQFF.

CDR3 region: CASSSRLAGGASYEQYF. CDR3 nucleotides: TGTGCCAGCAGTTCAAGACTAGCGGGGGGCGCCTCCTACGAGCAGTACTTC. The gene calls are TRBV2 and TRBJ2-7; 13 bases align to TRBD2. With V trimmed by 5 bases and J by 0 bases, 7 bases remained unmatched. This CDR3 spans 17 amino acids. Germline loops: CDR1 SNHLY, CDR2 FYNNEI.

The chain carries TRBV28 and TRBJ1-1, with 7 bases that match TRBD1. Germline CDR1 MDHEN, CDR2 SYDVKM. With V trimmed by 4 bases and J by 6 bases, 8 bases remained unmatched. CDR3 length: 14 amino acids. This chain's CDR3 is CASSSRQGGAEAFF. The CDR3 DNA is TGTGCCAGCAGTTCACGACAGGGTGGGGCTGAAGCTTTCTTT.